One sample yielded the 31 T cell receptor beta chains listed below, sequenced in a study of T cells in Graves' hyperthyroidism and ophthalmopathy. It was RNA transcripts that yielded the amplified TCR beta CDR3 regions. HTBI primers drove first-round RT-PCR of the TCR CDR3. Via MiXCR, TCRdb re-called the multiplex PCR reads, giving one row per CDR3 protein. Of approximately 720,000 distinct CDR3 sequences in the sample, around 20% were seen once. The sample taken for sequencing was blood. The receptor source for this set is a woman aged 45-59 years with Graves' hyperthyroidism that later progressed to Graves' ophthalmopathy.

The CDR3, as DNA: TGTGCCAGCAGTCCAACGACAGGCACTGAAGCTTTCTTT. Translation gives CASSPTTGTEAFF. V gene TRBV12-3 or TRBV12-4 combines with J gene TRBJ1-1; maybe TRBD1 (6 bases). V was trimmed by 5 bases and J by 4 bases, leaving 11 bases between them. The CDR3 runs 13 residues.

This clonotype was seen many times. An end of the junction does not agree with germline; a read error may underlie this. The V call is TRBV5-1, the J call TRBJ2-5; a weak D match, TRBD1 (5 bases). The CDR3 runs to 13 residues. The germline V gene has CDR1 SGHRS and CDR2 YFSETQ. CDR3 sequence: CASSLGAQETQYF. In DNA, the CDR3 is TGTGCCAGCAGCTTAGGGGCCCAAGAGACCCAGTACTTC.

The chain is built from TRBV13 and TRBJ2-7; TRBD2 matches at 10 bases. Losses at the gene ends were 5 bases for V and 0 bases for J; bases not matched to a gene: 4. The CDR3 contains 15 residues. The germline gives CDR1 PRHDT, CDR2 FYEKMQ (reference sequence). The CDR3 loop is CASSNLAGDSYEQYF. For the CDR3, the DNA is TGTGCCAGCAGCAACCTAGCGGGGGACTCCTACGAGCAGTACTTC. The full variable domain, in which reference TRBV13 and TRBJ2-7 provide the parts outside the CDR3, is AAGVIQSPRHLIKEKRETATLKCYPIPRHDTVYWYQQGPGQDPQFLISFYEKMQSDKGSIPDRFSAQQFSDYHSELNMSSLELGDSALYFCASSNLAGDSYEQYFGPGTRLTVT.

A few counts support this clonotype. The chain uses TRBV25-1 and TRBJ2-7; no clear D gene. Germline CDR1 is MGHDK and CDR2 is SYGVNS. V was cut by 3 bases and J by 3 bases, with 12 bases left in between. The CDR3 extends over 14 amino acids. The chain's CDR3 is CASSEQGSIYEQYF. Here the CDR3 DNA reads TGTGCCAGCAGTGAGCAAGGGTCGATCTACGAGCAGTACTTC.

This clonotype occurred a few times. V usage is TRBV20-1 and J usage is TRBJ2-1, with 12 bases aligning to TRBD2. The V gene end was trimmed by 5 bases and the J gene end by 8 bases; junction bases not matched to a gene: 7. Germline V lookup: CDR1 DFQATT, CDR2 SNEGSKA (reference sequence). The CDR3 totals 14 residues. CDR3 DNA: TGCAGTGCTGGAGGACTAGCGGGGTTGGATGAGCAGTTCTTC. It specifies CSAGGLAGLDEQFF.

This clonotype showed up just a few times. Here the CDR3 DNA reads TGTGCCAGCAGTTACGAGCTAGGTCAGCCCCAGCATTTT. Translation gives CASSYELGQPQHF. The J gene is TRBJ1-5, the V gene TRBV12-3 or TRBV12-4; D is unclear. V was cut by 4 bases and J by 6 bases, with 10 bases left in between. The CDR3 loop spans 13 amino acids.

The chain carries TRBV9 and TRBJ1-6; D uncertain. The CDR3 loop spans 16 amino acids. V dropped 0 bases and J dropped 6 bases, with 13 bases sitting between them. The germline V gene encodes CDR1 SGDLS and CDR2 YYNGEE. CDR3: CASSVDQELVNSPLHF. The CDR3 DNA reads TGTGCCAGCAGCGTAGACCAAGAGCTGGTTAATTCACCCCTCCACTTT.

The chain recombines TRBV4-1 with TRBJ2-3; D ambiguous. Trimming removed 5 bases at V and 3 bases at J, with 12 bases between. The CDR3 is made up of 14 amino acids. Looked up from germline, CDR1 is MGHRA and CDR2 is YSYEKL. The CDR3 sequence: CASSSSPATDTQYF. The CDR3 nucleotides read TGCGCCAGCAGCTCCAGCCCCGCTACAGATACGCAGTATTTT.

The V gene is TRBV19, the J gene TRBJ1-5; weak D call: TRBD1 (5 bases). Germline V gene data show CDR1 as LNHDA and CDR2 as SQIVND (reference sequence). This CDR3 has 16 residues. The V end lost 7 bases, the J end lost 0 bases, and 16 bases lay between the germline ends. The CDR3 bases are TGTGCCAGTATCCCCTCGGGGGGGGATAGCAATCAGCCCCAGCATTTT. Translated: CASIPSGGDSNQPQHF.

J is TRBJ2-3 and V is TRBV4-1, with 9 bases aligning to TRBD2. Per the germline V gene, CDR1 is MGHRA and CDR2 is YSYEKL. V shed 4 bases and J 3 bases; nucleotides not matched to a gene: 14. The CDR3 totals 18 residues. The CDR3 region has the DNA TGCGCCAGCAGCCCGAAGGCCCTAGCGGGGATCGGGACAGATACGCAGTATTTT. This encodes CASSPKALAGIGTDTQYF.

The chain recombines TRBV7-2 with TRBJ1-2; tentatively, D is TRBD1 (5 bases). The CDR3 has 18 residues. CDR1 is SGHTA, CDR2 FQGNSA, per germline. Trimming cost V 2 bases and J 4 bases, with 23 bases left between them. This chain's CDR3 is CASSLYSPGRGGIYGYTF. Written as DNA, the CDR3 is TGTGCCAGCAGCTTATATTCTCCAGGACGGGGGGGAATCTATGGCTACACCTTC.

This clonotype was seen many times. The chain uses TRBV11-2 and TRBJ2-3; 10 nucleotides line up with TRBD1. The CDR3 consists of 15 residues. The junction had 8 bases not matched to a gene; V was cut back by 4 bases and J by 7 bases. CDR1 and CDR2 (germline): SGHAT, FQNNGV. The CDR3 loop is CASSYGTGVRYTQYF. DNA for the CDR3: TGTGCCAGCAGCTATGGGACAGGGGTTAGATATACGCAGTATTTT.

This clonotype was detected many times. The chain employs TRBV5-1 and TRBJ2-2; D is possibly TRBD2 (5 bases). Trimming took 0 bases from V and 4 from J, leaving 13 bases between them. Germline loops: CDR1 SGHRS, CDR2 YFSETQ. This CDR3 region has 16 residues. This CDR3 reads CASSLAVAAGTGELFF. Written as DNA, the CDR3 is TGCGCCAGCAGCTTGGCGGTAGCCGCGGGCACCGGGGAGCTGTTTTTT.

The chain uses TRBV6-2 or TRBV6-3 and TRBJ1-1; D is ambiguous. Deletions cut 0 bases from V and 1 base from J, with 9 bases between. Germline lookup yields CDR1 MNHEY and CDR2 SVGEGT. The CDR3 consists of 15 residues. DNA of the CDR3: TGTGCCAGCAGTTACTCCGCCTGCGAGAACACTGAAGCTTTCTTT. Translated, it gives CASSYSACENTEAFF.

The sample holds many counts of this clonotype. The V gene is TRBV12-3 or TRBV12-4, the J gene TRBJ2-2; D gene unclear. The length of the CDR3 is 13 residues. V lost 5 bases and J lost 5, with 9 bases in between. CDR3: CASSLTVTGELFF. The CDR3 DNA sequence: TGTGCCAGCAGTCTAACCGTAACCGGGGAGCTGTTTTTT.

This clonotype was counted at least ten times. J is TRBJ1-2 and V is TRBV10-3; 9 bases align to TRBD1. CDR3 length: 15 amino acids. Germline V gene sequence: CDR1 ENHRY, CDR2 SYGVKD. The junction had 4 bases not matched to a gene; V was cut back by 2 bases and J by 3 bases. The CDR3 spells CAISEARQGDYGYTF. The CDR3 nucleotides are TGTGCCATCAGTGAGGCAAGACAGGGGGACTATGGCTACACCTTC.

At least ten counts were recorded for this clonotype. The V call is TRBV29-1, the J call TRBJ2-7, with D uncertain. CDR3 size: 11 residues. Trimming removed 2 bases at V and 5 bases at J, with 7 bases between. CDR1 SQVTM and CDR2 ANQGSEA come from the germline V gene. CDR3 sequence (DNA): TGCAGCGTTGAAAGGTTCGACGAGCAGTACTTC. This encodes CSVERFDEQYF.

The table lists this clonotype with many counts. The chain combines TRBV20-1 with TRBJ2-2, with no clear D. Germline V CDR1 and CDR2: DFQATT, SNEGSKA (reference sequence). The CDR3 contains 13 residues. Trimming took 0 bases from V and 2 from J, leaving 4 bases between them. CDR3 sequence reads: CSARDGNTGELFF. The CDR3 DNA sequence: TGCAGTGCTAGAGACGGTAACACCGGGGAGCTGTTTTTT.

To note about this clonotype: This may come from a read error, since a much larger clone is one base off. V and J are TRBV27 and TRBJ2-7; the match to TRBD1 covers 9 bases. The germline CDR1 and CDR2 sequences are MNHEY and SMNVEV (reference sequence). J was trimmed by 2 bases and V by 3 bases; bases with no gene match: 2. The CDR3 extends over 14 amino acids. CDR3 protein: CASSFGDRAYEQYF. DNA for the CDR3: TGTGCCAGCAGTTTCGGGGACAGGGCCTACGAGCAGTACTTC.

The count of this clonotype is one. One base away lies a much larger clone, so this may be a sequencing read error. The genes are TRBV30 and TRBJ2-7; 7 bases line up with TRBD1. The CDR3 is made up of 13 amino acids. CDR1 GTSNPN and CDR2 SVGIG come from the germline V gene (reference sequence). V was clipped by 1 base and J by 7 bases; unmatched bases: 7. The CDR3 spells CAWSEQGRGEQYF. The CDR3 DNA sequence: TGTGCCTGGAGTGAACAGGGGCGCGGTGAGCAGTACTTC. Full variable domain (rest looked up from reference TRBV30 and TRBJ2-7): SQTIHQWPATLVQPVGSPLSLECTVEGTSNPNLYWYRQAAGRGLQLLFYSVGIGQISSEVPQNLSASRPQDRQFILSSKKLLLSDSGFYLCAWSEQGRGEQYFGPGTRLTVT.

There are many counts of this clonotype. The rearrangement uses TRBV20-1 and TRBJ2-1; 12 bases are a match to TRBD2. Germline V lookup: CDR1 DFQATT, CDR2 SNEGSKA (reference sequence). Trimming removed 4 bases from V and 2 bases from J; junction bases left unmatched: 0. This CDR3 region has 14 residues. The CDR3 DNA reads as TGCAGTGCTACTAGCGGGGGGGCCTACAATGAGCAGTTCTTC. This codes for CSATSGGAYNEQFF.

This clonotype was recorded at least ten times. V and J are TRBV3-1 and TRBJ2-1; possible D gene TRBD2, 6 bases. Trimming left V 4 bases short and J 3 bases short, with 16 bases between. This CDR3 has 16 residues. Germline loops: CDR1 LGHDT, CDR2 YNNKEL (reference sequence). The CDR3 nucleotides read TGTGCCAGCAGCCCTCGCGGGACCAGCAACTACAATGAGCAGTTCTTC. Encoded protein: CASSPRGTSNYNEQFF.

The V call is TRBV30, the J call TRBJ2-1; D gene ambiguous. This CDR3 region has 11 residues. Germline V gives CDR1 GTSNPN, CDR2 SVGIG (reference sequence). Trimming left V 1 base short and J 7 bases short, with 5 bases between. The CDR3 DNA reads TGTGCCTGGAGTGAACCGAATGAGCAGTTCTTC. Protein sequence: CAWSEPNEQFF.

This clonotype was observed once. V gene TRBV13 combines with J gene TRBJ1-4; 7 nucleotides line up with TRBD1. Per the germline V gene, CDR1 is PRHDT and CDR2 is FYEKMQ (reference sequence). CDR3 length: 15 residues. V trimming: 8 bases; J trimming: 2 bases; junction bases outside the gene matches: 8. Written as DNA, the CDR3 is TGTGCCAGCGGCCCCCCGACAGGGACTAATGAAAAACTGTTTTTT. Translation gives CASGPPTGTNEKLFF.

The chain couples TRBV12-5 to TRBJ1-2, with 8 bases matching TRBD1. The length of the CDR3 is 13 residues. CDR1 and CDR2 from the germline V gene are LGHNT and FRNRAP. Trimming removed 5 bases from V and 7 bases from J; junction bases left unmatched: 6. CDR3 nucleotide sequence: TGTGCTAGTGGTGCGACAGGGGCAAGTGGCTACACCTTC. This gives the protein CASGATGASGYTF.

V and J are TRBV6-2 or TRBV6-3 and TRBJ1-6; weak D call: TRBD1 (5 bases). The CDR3 extends over 16 amino acids. Trimming left V 6 bases short and J 6 bases short, with 18 bases between. Looked up from germline, CDR1 is MNHEY and CDR2 is SVGEGT. The CDR3 reads CASSYGEGTVNSPLHF. The CDR3 coding sequence is TGTGCCAGCAGCTACGGGGAGGGGACCGTTAATTCACCCCTCCACTTT.

Written as DNA, the CDR3 is TGTGCCAGCAGCCCGGACCGGGGACTAGCGTCTAGCACAGATACGCAGTATTTT. This sequence encodes CASSPDRGLASSTDTQYF. The rearrangement joins TRBV13 to TRBJ2-3; 10 bases are a match to TRBD2. Germline lookup yields CDR1 PRHDT and CDR2 FYEKMQ (reference sequence). The CDR3 covers 18 residues. With 5 bases clipped from V and 0 bases from J, the junction kept 11 bases outside the gene matches.

This clonotype was detected many times. The chain is built from TRBV18 and TRBJ1-4; D is unresolved. CDR1 KGHSH and CDR2 LQKENI come from the germline V gene. V gave up 3 bases and J gave up 3 bases, with 5 bases separating them. The CDR3 spans 13 residues. The CDR3 protein is CASSPGANEKLFF. The CDR3 region has the DNA TGTGCCAGCTCACCTGGGGCTAATGAAAAACTGTTTTTT.

This clonotype was counted a single time. This chain joins TRBV11-2 and TRBJ1-2; D is unclear. This CDR3 has 13 residues. V was shortened by 9 bases and J by 7 bases, with 18 bases between the two germline ends. Germline values: CDR1 SGHAT, CDR2 FQNNGV. As DNA, the CDR3 is TGTGCCAGTACCAAAACCGCCAAGGGTGGCTACACCTTC. This gives the protein CASTKTAKGGYTF.

On this clonotype itself: Being one base from a much bigger clone, this may be a read error. This chain uses TRBV5-1 with TRBJ1-1; 7 bases match TRBD1. Germline CDR1 reads SGHRS; CDR2 reads YFSETQ. The length of the CDR3 is 18 residues. The CDR3 protein is CVSSLLPTGAAGNTEAFF. The CDR3 nucleotides are TGCGTCAGCAGCTTGTTACCCACAGGGGCCGCCGGGAACACTGAAGCTTTCTTT.

This clonotype was detected a few times. The V and J genes are TRBV19 and TRBJ2-7; tentatively, D is TRBD2 (6 bases). CDR1 LNHDA and CDR2 SQIVND come from the germline V gene (reference sequence). The CDR3 spans 15 residues. The V gene lost 6 bases and the J gene lost 2 bases, with 17 bases spanning the gap. The CDR3 region has the DNA TGTGCCAGTAGGCAGGGCCTTGGGGGGACCTACGAGCAGTACTTC. It is translated as CASRQGLGGTYEQYF.